This TCR beta chain comes out of a study of blood T cell repertoires in COVID-19. Study as a whole: Spain, Italy and the United States supplied samples that represented acute and convalescent COVID-19. T cells, B-cell-depleted T cells, or PBMCs supplied cDNA or gDNA.

The CDR3 is 16 amino acids. V lost 0 bases, J lost 3 bases, and 3 bases stayed unmatched. Germline CDR1 MGHRA, CDR2 YSYEKL. Seattle researchers signed up patients amid active infection and tracked them longitudinally. Under the authors' procedure: For nucleated cells, counts were estimated from reference gene primer amplification. Profiled with immunoSEQ multiplex PCR; TCRdb holds only in-frame clones, not every one. V and J calls and clone size are given by that table; D and trimming were obtained from the DNA. Seen here are some 200,000 clones, 94% observed once, and the top ten hold about 0.76%. The sequence came from a young man with COVID-19, enrolled during active disease. The sample consisted of peripheral blood. The V and J genes are TRBV4-1 and TRBJ2-2; 8 nucleotides agree with TRBD2. As DNA, the CDR3 is TGCGCCAGCAGCCAAGAAGCGGGGGCCTACACCGGGGAGCTGTTTTTT. Amino acid sequence: CASSQEAGAYTGELFF.